The 22 T cell receptor beta chains in this list originate from one sample, sequenced in a study of blood T cell repertoires in COVID-19. The method was immunoSEQ multiplex PCR; TCRdb's version includes in-frame clones alone and lacks a portion of them. The table has 200,000 or so clones, 70% to 90% seen once; the top ten hold 0.85% to 0.95%. Sequencing was performed on peripheral blood. The receptors here all came from a man in his sixties with COVID-19, enrolled during active disease.

The V and J genes are TRBV10-3 and TRBJ1-6, with D unresolved. This CDR3 has 13 residues. The ends were cut back, 0 bases at V and 9 bases at J, with 6 bases in the middle. CDR1 ENHRY and CDR2 SYGVKD come from the germline V gene. CDR3 loop: CAISESNGSPLHF. As DNA, the CDR3 is TGTGCCATCAGTGAGTCGAACGGTTCACCCCTCCACTTT.

The V call is TRBV6-6, the J call TRBJ1-4; D unclear. V shed 5 bases and J shed 0 bases, with 22 bases lying between them. The CDR3 is 19 residues long. Germline lookup yields CDR1 MNHNY and CDR2 SVGAGI (reference sequence). The CDR3 loop is CASSRYPLKSRTTNEKLFF. CDR3 coding DNA: TGTGCCAGCAGTAGATATCCCTTAAAGTCGAGGACAACTAATGAAAAACTGTTTTTT.

The chain recombines TRBV3-1 (or the pseudogene TRBV3-2) with TRBJ1-4; D not resolved. This CDR3 is 12 amino acids long. V was trimmed by 3 bases and J by 7 bases, leaving 6 bases between them. CDR1 LGHDT and CDR2 YNNKEL come from the germline V gene (reference sequence). The CDR3 loop reads CASSHASEKLFF. CDR3 nucleotides: TGTGCCAGCAGCCATGCGAGTGAAAAACTGTTTTTT.

This clone has just one count. The chain joins TRBV12-3 or TRBV12-4 to TRBJ1-2; TRBD1 agrees at 8 bases. V shed 7 bases, J shed 7 bases, and the junction held 5 bases outside the gene matches. This CDR3 comprises 12 residues. The CDR3 bases are TGTGCCAGCAAAACAGGGGGAAGTGGCTACACCTTC. This gives the protein CASKTGGSGYTF.

V gene TRBV28 combines with J gene TRBJ1-5; 7 nucleotides agree with TRBD1. Looked up from germline, CDR1 is MDHEN and CDR2 is SYDVKM. CDR3 length equals 15 residues. The J segment lost 5 bases and the V segment lost 5 bases, leaving 9 bases of the junction unmatched. The CDR3 sequence is CASSLGGEEYQPQHF. CDR3 DNA sequence: TGTGCCAGCAGTCTAGGGGGCGAGGAGTATCAGCCCCAGCATTTT.

This chain joins TRBV5-4 and TRBJ1-1; possible D gene TRBD1, 5 bases. V lost 6 bases and J lost 1, with 16 bases in between. The CDR3 covers 15 residues. The germline V gene has CDR1 SGHNT and CDR2 YYREEE (reference sequence). The CDR3 protein is CASTLRDFGNTEAFF. CDR3 nucleotides: TGTGCCAGCACCCTGCGGGACTTTGGGAACACTGAAGCTTTCTTT.

V and J are TRBV2 and TRBJ2-7, with 8 bases that match TRBD1. From germline, CDR1 is SNHLY and CDR2 FYNNEI. V shed 5 bases and J 3 bases; nucleotides not matched to a gene: 6. CDR3 size: 14 residues. Here the CDR3 reads CASSQTGARYEQYF. In DNA form, the CDR3 reads TGTGCCAGCAGTCAGACAGGGGCCCGCTACGAGCAGTACTTC. Looking up the rest from reference TRBV2 and TRBJ2-7 gives the full variable domain: EPEVTQTPSHQVTQMGQEVILRCVPISNHLYFYWYRQILGQKVEFLVSFYNNEISEKSEIFDDQFSVERPDGSNFTLKIRSTKLEDSAMYFCASSQTGARYEQYFGPGTRLTVT.

This clone came up a few times. This CDR3 is also generated by other DNA sequences in the sample. This chain connects TRBV24-1 to TRBJ2-1; 11 positions agree with TRBD2. Looked up from germline, CDR1 is KGHDR and CDR2 is SFDVKD. The CDR3 runs to 16 residues. The trim removed 4 bases at V and 5 bases at J, leaving 6 bases unmatched. Here the CDR3 DNA reads TGTGCCACCAGTGACTCTACTAGCGGGAGAGACAATGAGCAGTTCTTC. Amino acid sequence: CATSDSTSGRDNEQFF.

In regard to this clone: The identical CDR3 is also encoded by other nucleotide sequences in the sample. V usage is TRBV9 and J usage is TRBJ1-1; no clear D. The V gene's germline CDR1 is SGDLS and CDR2 YYNGEE. The V end was cut by 2 bases, the J end by 1 base, with 6 bases between. CDR3 length equals 13 residues. The CDR3 loop reads CASSVEGNTEAFF. CDR3 DNA: TGTGCCAGCAGCGTCGAGGGGAACACTGAAGCTTTCTTT.

V and J are TRBV4-1 and TRBJ2-7; the match to TRBD1 covers 8 bases. Losses at the gene ends were 2 bases for V and 4 bases for J; bases not matched to a gene: 7. The length of the CDR3 is 15 residues. The germline V gene encodes CDR1 MGHRA and CDR2 YSYEKL. In nucleotides, the CDR3 is TGCGCCAGCAGCCAACTCCCAGGGGGCGATTACGAGCAGTACTTC. It codes for CASSQLPGGDYEQYF.

Turning to this clone: Mismatch with germline at one junction end may stem from a read error. J is TRBJ2-2 and V is TRBV18; tentatively, D is TRBD2 (5 bases). The CDR3 totals 15 residues. Germline V gives CDR1 KGHSH, CDR2 LQKENI. For the CDR3, the DNA is TGTGCCGGCTCACTGGGAGACCTGAACACCGGGGAGCTGTTTTTT. Residues: CAGSLGDLNTGELFF.

In DNA, the CDR3 is TGCAGCGTCGCGGGACAGAAGAATCAGCCCCAGCATTTT. Translating it yields CSVAGQKNQPQHF. This chain uses TRBV29-1 with TRBJ1-5; 7 nucleotides align to TRBD1. The CDR3 consists of 13 residues. Germline V gene data show CDR1 as SQVTM and CDR2 as ANQGSEA. V shed 6 bases and J 4 bases; nucleotides not matched to a gene: 6.

This chain connects TRBV14 to TRBJ1-1; the D is unclear. Per the germline V gene, CDR1 is SGHDN and CDR2 is FVKESK. V was trimmed by 1 base and J by 2 bases, leaving 11 bases between them. The length of the CDR3 is 15 residues. In DNA, the CDR3 is TGTGCCAGCAGCCAAGGACGGGTGCGCAACACTGAAGCTTTCTTT. Translation: CASSQGRVRNTEAFF.

The chain has TRBV7-2 and TRBJ1-1; D remains ambiguous. V was trimmed by 4 bases and J by 0 bases, leaving 9 bases between them. The CDR3 totals 14 residues. Germline lookup yields CDR1 SGHTA and CDR2 FQGNSA. CDR3 region: CASSSTIMNTEAFF. The CDR3 nucleotides read TGTGCCAGCAGCTCGACAATCATGAACACTGAAGCTTTCTTT.

Written as DNA, the CDR3 is TGTGCCAGCAGTCCCCGGGGAGGCGGATACAATGAGCAGTTCTTC. Its translation is CASSPRGGGYNEQFF. V usage is TRBV27 and J usage is TRBJ2-1; TRBD2 is a possible D gene (6 bases). Germline CDR1 and CDR2: MNHEY and SMNVEV (reference sequence). V was clipped by 5 bases and J by 4 bases, with 15 bases between them. The CDR3 is 15 residues long.

This chain joins TRBV10-3 and TRBJ1-6, with a possible D match to TRBD1 (5 bases). Trimming cost V 0 bases and J 8 bases, with 11 bases left between them. The germline V gene encodes CDR1 ENHRY and CDR2 SYGVKD. This CDR3 has 15 amino acids. Written as DNA, the CDR3 is TGTGCCATCAGTGAGTCGAATCCCAGGGATTCACCCCTCCACTTT. It is translated as CAISESNPRDSPLHF.

The V call is TRBV6-1, the J call TRBJ2-3, with D perhaps matching TRBD2 (6 bases). Germline V gene sequence: CDR1 MNHNS, CDR2 SASEGT. V was trimmed by 1 base and J by 10 bases, leaving 12 bases between them. The CDR3 is 13 residues long. DNA for the CDR3: TGTGCCAGCAGTGAAGTCGGGGGAGGTTCGCAGTATTTT. Encoded protein: CASSEVGGGSQYF.

This clone was seen just once. The chain links TRBV7-9 to TRBJ2-1, with 9 positions matching TRBD2. The CDR3 runs 14 residues. Trimming took 5 bases from V and 8 from J; bases not matched to a gene: 7. CDR1 is SEHNR and CDR2 is FQNEAQ in the germline V gene (reference sequence). The CDR3, as DNA: TGTGCCAGCAGCCCGATAGCGGGAGCCTATGAGCAGTTCTTC. It translates to CASSPIAGAYEQFF.

The J gene is TRBJ2-2, the V gene TRBV7-9, with 9 bases aligning to TRBD2. Germline CDR1 is SEHNR and CDR2 is FQNEAQ (reference sequence). V lost 5 bases to trimming and J lost 7 bases; unmatched junction nucleotides: 8. This CDR3 contains 15 residues. DNA for the CDR3: TGTGCCAGCAGCCCTAGGACTAGCGATCGCGGGGAGCTGTTTTTT. This gives the protein CASSPRTSDRGELFF.

The chain carries TRBV19 and TRBJ1-6, with 8 nucleotides matching TRBD1. CDR1 and CDR2 from the germline V gene are LNHDA and SQIVND (reference sequence). CDR3 size: 17 residues. V shed 0 bases, J shed 7 bases, and the junction held 8 bases outside the gene matches. The CDR3: CASSIDPRQGRNSPLHF. CDR3 DNA: TGTGCCAGTAGTATAGATCCCCGACAGGGGAGAAATTCACCCCTCCACTTT.

The V call is TRBV18, the J call TRBJ1-3; 7 nucleotides match TRBD1. The ends lost 6 bases at V and 4 bases at J; junction bases unmatched: 9. The CDR3 is made up of 15 amino acids. Germline CDR1 KGHSH, CDR2 LQKENI. The CDR3 coding sequence is TGTGCCAGCTCCTCCGGACAGGCGGCGGGAAACACCATATATTTT. It yields the protein CASSSGQAAGNTIYF. The whole variable domain, filled in from reference TRBV18 and TRBJ1-3, reads NAGVMQNPRHLVRRRGQEARLRCSPMKGHSHVYWYRQLPEEGLKFMVYLQKENIIDESGMPKERFSAEFPKEGPSILRIQQVVRGDSAAYFCASSSGQAAGNTIYFGEGSWLTVV.

This sequence joins TRBV5-1 and TRBJ1-1; D remains unclear. CDR1 and CDR2 from the germline V gene are SGHRS and YFSETQ. Trimming removed 2 bases at V and 4 bases at J, with 6 bases between. The CDR3 is 12 residues long. The CDR3 DNA reads as TGCGCCAGCAGCTTCGGGAGCACTGAAGCTTTCTTT. Translated: CASSFGSTEAFF. Full variable domain (rest looked up from reference TRBV5-1 and TRBJ1-1): KAGVTQTPRYLIKTRGQQVTLSCSPISGHRSVSWYQQTPGQGLQFLFEYFSETQRNKGNFPGRFSGRQFSNSRSEMNVSTLELGDSALYLCASSFGSTEAFFGQGTRLTVV.